The clone carrying this TCR beta chain has just one count. The antigen is unknown. The entry originates in a study of shared clonotypes between healthy human individuals. The overall study: Donors had three CD4 naive, three CD4 memory, two CD8 naive and one CD8 memory plate apiece. Study-wide results and caveats: Larger richness was generally estimated for naive than memory subsets. Relative to their counterparts shared across all four donors, non-shared clonotypes exhibited diminished generation probabilities.

This table comes from immunoSEQ multiplex PCR, and its TCRdb copy is limited to in-frame clones, with some not included. The table includes about 960,000 clones, over 60% detected once. This CDR3 comprises 15 residues. Germline V gene lookup returns CDR1 SEHNR and CDR2 FQNEAQ (reference sequence). The V gene lost 2 bases and the J gene lost 1 base, with 10 bases spanning the gap. A split of CD4+ cells into CD45RA+ naive and CD45RA-negative memory subsets was performed. Material: memory CD4+ T cells sorted from blood. Stated subset: CD45RA-negative fraction. The J gene is TRBJ2-3, the V gene TRBV7-9, with D possibly TRBD2 on 6 matching bases. The source of this sequence is a man aged 18 to 30 in good health. CDR3 protein: CASSLNSGGTDTQYF. In DNA form, the CDR3 reads TGTGCCAGCAGCTTAAATAGCGGAGGCACAGATACGCAGTATTTT.